Presented here are 17 T cell receptor beta chains from one specimen sequenced in a study of T cell responses to AZD1222 COVID-19 vaccine. Assay used: immunoSEQ multiplex PCR; TCRdb lists only in-frame clones, some missing. This sample has about 76,000 clones, with over 85% found just once. The source material was peripheral blood, sampled on day 0 of AZD1222 vaccination. The receptors were sampled from an adult in good health.

This chain uses TRBV7-2 with TRBJ1-4, with D unclear. Per germline, CDR1 SGHTA and CDR2 FQGNSA. Trimming stripped 1 base from V and 7 bases from J, with 10 bases between. This CDR3 contains 14 residues. The CDR3 DNA is TGTGCCAGCAGCTTAGGTTATTCGTCTGAAAAACTGTTTTTT. Its protein product is CASSLGYSSEKLFF.

CDR3 sequence: CASSLGGTGYGYTF. The CDR3 DNA follows: TGCGCCAGCAGCTTAGGCGGGACAGGGTATGGCTACACCTTC. V gene TRBV5-1 combines with J gene TRBJ1-2; 9 nucleotides match TRBD1. The V and J ends lost 2 bases and 5 bases, in that order; junction bases with no gene match: 4. This CDR3 contains 14 residues. Germline values: CDR1 SGHRS, CDR2 YFSETQ.

The rearrangement links TRBV4-2 to TRBJ1-1; the match to TRBD1 covers 7 bases. Germline lookup yields CDR1 LGHNA and CDR2 YNFKEQ. The V gene end was trimmed by 2 bases and the J gene end by 5 bases; junction bases not matched to a gene: 8. This CDR3 has 15 residues. DNA of the CDR3: TGTGCCAGCAGCCAACGACAGGGTGGTAAAACTGAAGCTTTCTTT. This codes for CASSQRQGGKTEAFF.

This clone appeared once. The genes are TRBV7-9 and TRBJ2-5, with D uncertain. In germline, CDR1 is SEHNR, CDR2 FQNEAQ (reference sequence). V shed 2 bases and J shed 4 bases, with 5 bases lying between them. This CDR3 is built from 12 residues. Written as DNA, the CDR3 is TGTGCCAGCAGCTTAAACAGAGAGACCCAGTACTTC. Translated: CASSLNRETQYF.

This chain links TRBV29-1 with TRBJ1-1; D is uncertain. Trimming cost V 1 base and J 0 bases, with 6 bases left between them. Germline V gives CDR1 SQVTM, CDR2 ANQGSEA. The CDR3 runs to 13 residues. CDR3 sequence (DNA): TGCAGCGTTGAAGGCTCAGTGAACACTGAAGCTTTCTTT. Amino acid sequence: CSVEGSVNTEAFF.

The chain carries TRBV27 and TRBJ2-7; TRBD1 matches at 7 bases. V lost 5 bases, J lost 6 bases, and 7 bases stayed unmatched. This CDR3 contains 13 residues. Per the germline V gene, CDR1 is MNHEY and CDR2 is SMNVEV (reference sequence). CDR3 region: CASSPTGFGEQYF. The CDR3 DNA follows: TGTGCCAGCAGTCCGACAGGGTTTGGCGAGCAGTACTTC.

This CDR3 is CASSQEGTTGTYGYTF. DNA of the CDR3: TGTGCCAGCAGCCAAGAAGGAACGACAGGGACCTATGGCTACACCTTC. The J gene is TRBJ1-2, the V gene TRBV3-1 (or the pseudogene TRBV3-2); 7 bases align to TRBD1. Looked up from germline, CDR1 is LGHDT and CDR2 is YNNKEL (reference sequence). The CDR3 spans 16 residues. V shed 0 bases and J 4 bases; nucleotides not matched to a gene: 8.

The V and J genes are TRBV7-9 and TRBJ1-1; possible D gene TRBD1, 5 bases. The CDR3 is made up of 15 amino acids. V lost 4 bases and J lost 2, with 14 bases in between. CDR1 and CDR2 (germline): SEHNR, FQNEAQ (reference sequence). CDR3 residues: CASSSTWRGNTEAFF. Here the CDR3 DNA reads TGTGCCAGCAGCTCGACGTGGAGGGGTAACACTGAAGCTTTCTTT.

The table lists this clone with a count of one. The chain employs TRBV5-1 and TRBJ2-1; 10 bases are a match to TRBD2. The V and J ends lost 6 bases and 5 bases, in that order; junction bases with no gene match: 5. CDR3 length: 14 amino acids. Germline lookup yields CDR1 SGHRS and CDR2 YFSETQ. CDR3 DNA: TGCGCCAGCATGGTGGGACTAGCGAACAATGAGCAGTTCTTC. This translates into CASMVGLANNEQFF.

The chain employs TRBV10-3 and TRBJ2-1, with 7 bases matching TRBD1. Germline CDR1 and CDR2: ENHRY and SYGVKD. After removal of 4 bases from V and 0 bases from J, the junction contained 6 bases not matched to a gene. This CDR3 spans 16 amino acids. CDR3 DNA: TGTGCCATCAGTGGGAGACAGGGAGTCTCCTACAATGAGCAGTTCTTC. Its translation: CAISGRQGVSYNEQFF.

J is TRBJ2-5 and V is TRBV7-9; unclear D gene. Trimming removed 0 bases at V and 1 base at J, with 6 bases between. This CDR3 region has 14 residues. CDR1 and CDR2 from the germline V gene are SEHNR and FQNEAQ (reference sequence). The CDR3 sequence is CASSLARGQETQYF. The CDR3 nucleotides are TGTGCCAGCAGCTTAGCACGTGGCCAAGAGACCCAGTACTTC.

The CDR3 DNA is TGTGCCAGCAGCGACAGGGGTGAAGCTTTCTTT. Translating gives CASSDRGEAFF. V gene TRBV11-3 combines with J gene TRBJ1-1; 8 nucleotides agree with TRBD1. Per germline, CDR1 SGHNT and CDR2 YENEEA. This CDR3 contains 11 residues. The V segment lost 5 bases and the J segment 7 bases; nucleotides outside the gene matches: 0.

The chain has TRBV19 and TRBJ1-5; 8 bases agree with TRBD1. Germline CDR1 and CDR2: LNHDA and SQIVND (reference sequence). The CDR3 runs 16 residues. Germline trimming cut 3 bases from V and 0 bases from J; bases unmatched to any gene: 4. CDR3 in amino acids: CASSIGTGDSNQPQHF. The CDR3 nucleotides read TGTGCCAGTAGTATCGGGACAGGTGATAGCAATCAGCCCCAGCATTTT.

In this sample, this clone turned up once. This chain links TRBV11-3 with TRBJ2-7; D uncertain. The CDR3 contains 14 residues. V lost 5 bases and J lost 2, with 13 bases in between. The germline V gene encodes CDR1 SGHNT and CDR2 YENEEA. The CDR3 is CASSPRGAAYEQYF. The CDR3 DNA reads TGTGCCAGCAGCCCCCGAGGAGCCGCCTACGAGCAGTACTTC.

The chain carries TRBV6-5 and TRBJ2-7; a possible D gene is TRBD1 (6 bases). The CDR3 runs 13 residues. Trimming removed 10 bases at V and 1 base at J, with 14 bases between. CDR1 and CDR2 from the germline V gene are MNHEY and SVGAGI. CDR3 amino acids: CATSGTKSYEQYF. The CDR3 DNA reads as TGTGCCACCTCCGGGACAAAGTCCTACGAGCAGTACTTC.

This clone was found a few times. The V call is TRBV25-1, the J call TRBJ2-7; 9 bases match TRBD1. The CDR3 consists of 16 residues. V shed 3 bases, J shed 0 bases, and the junction held 6 bases outside the gene matches. The germline gives CDR1 MGHDK, CDR2 SYGVNS. CDR3 nucleotides: TGTGCCAGCAGTGATACGCCGGGACAGGGCTCCTACGAGCAGTACTTC. Translation: CASSDTPGQGSYEQYF.

The CDR3 protein is CASSPLRGSTDTQYF. CDR3 nucleotide sequence: TGTGCCAGCAGCCCCCTCCGGGGGAGCACAGATACGCAGTATTTT. The chain uses TRBV7-8 and TRBJ2-3, with a tentative D call TRBD2 (6 bases). Germline V lookup: CDR1 SGHVS, CDR2 FQNEAQ. Trimming cost V 5 bases and J 0 bases, with 12 bases left between them. This CDR3 has 15 residues.